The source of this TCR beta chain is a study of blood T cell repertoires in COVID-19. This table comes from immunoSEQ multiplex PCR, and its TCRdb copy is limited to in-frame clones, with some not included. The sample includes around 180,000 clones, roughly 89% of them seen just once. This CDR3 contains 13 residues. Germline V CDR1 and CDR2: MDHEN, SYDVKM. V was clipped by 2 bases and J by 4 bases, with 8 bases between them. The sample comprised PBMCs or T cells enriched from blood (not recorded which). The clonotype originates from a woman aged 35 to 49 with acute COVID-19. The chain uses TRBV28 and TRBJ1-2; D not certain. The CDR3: CASSLPGSYGYTF. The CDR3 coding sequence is TGTGCCAGCAGTTTACCGGGATCCTATGGCTACACCTTC.